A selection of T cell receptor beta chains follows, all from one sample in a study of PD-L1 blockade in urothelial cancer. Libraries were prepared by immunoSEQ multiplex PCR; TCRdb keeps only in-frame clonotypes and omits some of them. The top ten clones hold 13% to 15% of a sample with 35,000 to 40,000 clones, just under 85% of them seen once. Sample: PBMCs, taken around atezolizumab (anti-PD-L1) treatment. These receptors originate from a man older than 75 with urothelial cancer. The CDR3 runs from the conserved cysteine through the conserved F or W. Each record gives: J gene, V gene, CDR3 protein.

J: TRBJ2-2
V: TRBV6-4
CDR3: CASSEGTSETTGELFF

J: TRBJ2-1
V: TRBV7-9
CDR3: CASSLGGGSGSTHNEQFF

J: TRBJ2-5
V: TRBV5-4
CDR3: CASSIGDRGSETQYF

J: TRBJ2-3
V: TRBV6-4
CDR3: CASSVYGTSGSGDTQYF

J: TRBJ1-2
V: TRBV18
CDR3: CASSQDRGGSYGYTF

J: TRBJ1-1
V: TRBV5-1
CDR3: CASSRFRGQNTEAFF

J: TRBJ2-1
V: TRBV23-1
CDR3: CASSQSTGLSYNEQFF

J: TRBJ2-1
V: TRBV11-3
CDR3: CASSQSGSSYNEQFF

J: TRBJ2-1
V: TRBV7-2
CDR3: CASSTSGNSYNEQFF

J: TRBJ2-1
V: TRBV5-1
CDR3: CASSLEALAGANEQFF

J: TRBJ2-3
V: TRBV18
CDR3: CASSRGEVFTSTDTQYF

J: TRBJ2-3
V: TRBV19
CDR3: CASRLGAGDTQYF

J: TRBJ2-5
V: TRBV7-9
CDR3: CASSARQGVETQYF

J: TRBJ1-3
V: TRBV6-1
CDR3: CASSRQGSGNTIYF

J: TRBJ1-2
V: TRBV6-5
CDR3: CASSYLTGWVDGYTF

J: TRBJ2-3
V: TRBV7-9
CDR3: CASSLEDISDTQYF

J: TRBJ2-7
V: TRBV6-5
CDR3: CASSYRAGTKGYEQYF

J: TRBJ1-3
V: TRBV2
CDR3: CASRQNSGNTIYF

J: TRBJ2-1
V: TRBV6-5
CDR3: CASSSLSLAGGRRQFF

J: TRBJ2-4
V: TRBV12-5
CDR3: CASGIKTGTAKNIQYF

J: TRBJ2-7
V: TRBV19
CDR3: CASSSSGQPTSKQYF

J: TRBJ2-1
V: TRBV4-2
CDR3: CASSQDLAGALNEQFF